The 12 T cell receptor beta chains below come from one sample, sequenced in a study of cytomegalovirus exposure and HLA in healthy donors. The PCR contained 60 Vbeta and 13 Jbeta primers. Profiling relied on immunoSEQ multiplex PCR, and the TCRdb table lists in-frame clones only, not all of them. The data show about 130,000 clones, with about 81% seen just once and approximately 6% held by the top ten. The sequenced sample was PBMCs. The source of these receptors is a woman aged 40 to 49 in good health and CMV-seropositive.

This chain uses TRBV5-1 with TRBJ1-1; TRBD1 aligns across 7 bases. This CDR3 comprises 13 residues. V gave up 3 bases and J gave up 7 bases; unmatched junction bases: 6. CDR1 and CDR2 (germline): SGHRS, YFSETQ. The CDR3 sequence: CASSYWTGLEAFF. DNA of the CDR3: TGCGCCAGCAGCTATTGGACAGGACTTGAAGCTTTCTTT.

V and J are TRBV10-3 and TRBJ2-3, with TRBD1 matching over 8 bases. This CDR3 spans 12 amino acids. With V trimmed by 8 bases and J by 4 bases, 2 bases remained unmatched. CDR1 is ENHRY and CDR2 is SYGVKD in the germline V gene. CDR3 region: CAILQGADTQYF. Written as DNA, the CDR3 is TGTGCCATCTTACAGGGGGCAGATACGCAGTATTTT.

The chain is built from TRBV6-1 and TRBJ1-1; possible D gene TRBD1, 6 bases. V gave up 4 bases and J gave up 8 bases, with 11 bases separating them. CDR3 length: 12 amino acids. Germline loops: CDR1 MNHNS, CDR2 SASEGT. CDR3 coding DNA: TGTGCCAGCAGTGTACACAGGGTGGAAGCTTTCTTT. Amino acids: CASSVHRVEAFF.

This clone was detected only a few times. The chain couples TRBV6-5 to TRBJ1-6; 12 bases match TRBD1. The germline CDR1 and CDR2 sequences are MNHEY and SVGAGI. Losses at the gene ends were 7 bases for V and 9 bases for J; bases not matched to a gene: 4. The CDR3 sequence is 14 residues long. The CDR3 sequence: CASTPGQGASPLHF. Here the CDR3 DNA reads TGTGCCAGCACCCCGGGACAGGGGGCTTCACCCCTCCACTTT.

The chain recombines TRBV28 with TRBJ1-1; D is ambiguous. Germline V CDR1 and CDR2: MDHEN, SYDVKM. The CDR3 extends over 13 amino acids. V was shortened by 4 bases and J by 3 bases, with 9 bases between the two germline ends. The CDR3 region has the DNA TGTGCCAGCAGTTCGACACCGTACACTGAAGCTTTCTTT. Its protein product is CASSSTPYTEAFF. Complete variable domain (other parts from reference TRBV28 and TRBJ1-1): DVKVTQSSRYLVKRTGEKVFLECVQDMDHENMFWYRQDPGLGLRLIYFSYDVKMKEKGDIPEGYSVSREKKERFSLILESASTNQTSMYLCASSSTPYTEAFFGQGTRLTVV.

A single count supports this clone. The chain has TRBV25-1 and TRBJ2-7; a possible D gene is TRBD1 (6 bases). Between the trimmed V and J ends, which lost 8 bases and 7 bases, there was a span of 12 bases. CDR1 is MGHDK and CDR2 is SYGVNS in the germline V gene. The CDR3 has 11 residues. In nucleotides, the CDR3 is TGTGCCAGCGGAACCACAGGGGAGCAGTACTTC. It codes for CASGTTGEQYF.

The rearrangement links TRBV5-5 to TRBJ2-7; 10 nucleotides align to TRBD1. Germline assignment: CDR1 SGHKS and CDR2 YYEKEE (reference sequence). The V and J ends lost 4 bases and 8 bases, in that order; junction bases with no gene match: 12. The CDR3 consists of 15 residues. The CDR3 region has the DNA TGTGCCAGCAGCCCATCCGGGACAGGGGCCCGAAAGCAGTACTTC. Amino acid sequence: CASSPSGTGARKQYF.

CDR3 sequence (DNA): TGTGCCAGCCCGGGGGGGTCTAGCGGGATCACAGATACGCAGTATTTT. Encoded protein: CASPGGSSGITDTQYF. The V and J genes are TRBV7-9 and TRBJ2-3; TRBD2 matches 9 bases. This CDR3 contains 16 residues. After removal of 8 bases from V and 2 bases from J, the junction contained 11 bases not matched to a gene. CDR1 is SEHNR, CDR2 FQNEAQ, per germline (reference sequence).

The chain is built from TRBV12-5 and TRBJ2-2, with 15 bases matching TRBD2. The CDR3 consists of 18 residues. Germline trimming cut 6 bases from V and 5 bases from J; bases unmatched to any gene: 10. In germline, CDR1 is LGHNT, CDR2 FRNRAP. The CDR3: CASGSGLAGGRWTGELFF. CDR3 nucleotides: TGTGCTAGTGGCTCCGGACTAGCGGGAGGGCGCTGGACCGGGGAGCTGTTTTTT.

The chain uses TRBV19 and TRBJ2-1; TRBD1 agrees at 9 bases. This CDR3 is 15 amino acids long. CDR1 is LNHDA and CDR2 is SQIVND in the germline V gene (reference sequence). The trim removed 7 bases at V and 6 bases at J, leaving 10 bases unmatched. In DNA, the CDR3 is TGTGCCAGTACCCGAGGGACAGGGCCCCTCAATGAGCAGTTCTTC. This encodes CASTRGTGPLNEQFF.

In nucleotides, the CDR3 is TGTGCCAGCAGTGATCCGGGACTAGCGGGGGCCTACGAGCAGTACTTC. Amino acid sequence: CASSDPGLAGAYEQYF. The J gene is TRBJ2-7, the V gene TRBV6-1; TRBD2 matches 14 bases. Germline assignment: CDR1 MNHNS and CDR2 SASEGT. V shed 3 bases and J 2 bases; nucleotides not matched to a gene: 3. The CDR3 loop spans 16 amino acids.

The chain carries TRBV2 and TRBJ2-7, with TRBD1 as a possible D gene (6 bases). CDR3 size: 14 residues. The germline V gene has CDR1 SNHLY and CDR2 FYNNEI. The V gene lost 6 bases and the J gene lost 6 bases, with 18 bases spanning the gap. CDR3 sequence (DNA): TGTGCCAGCAGGAAAACAGGGATAGAGGGCGAGCAGTACTTC. Its protein is CASRKTGIEGEQYF.